The T cell receptor beta chain under discussion was sequenced for a study of T cell responses to AZD1222 COVID-19 vaccine. Findings of the study overall: Spike was spanned by vaccine-associated CD4 TCRs, with dominance at 160-218 and 743-854. The study found Spike-specific TCR breadth and depth rose after two AZD1222 doses. Only after the peak T cell response were repertoires sampled.

Profiling relied on immunoSEQ multiplex PCR, and the TCRdb table lists in-frame clones only, not all of them. Of 120,000 or so clones in the sample, roughly nine tenths were seen once. Note on this clone: The antigen is unknown.

Trimming removed 2 bases at V and 7 bases at J, with 11 bases between. This CDR3 comprises 13 residues. Germline values: CDR1 SGHNT, CDR2 YENEEA. The chain has TRBV11-3 and TRBJ1-2; TRBD1 is a possible D gene (5 bases). This receptor was obtained from an adult in good health. Sequenced here: peripheral blood, sampled on day 0 of AZD1222 vaccination. The CDR3 bases are TGTGCCAGCAGCTTACGGCAGGGTGGTGGCTACACCTTC. Its protein is CASSLRQGGGYTF.